These 2 T cell receptor beta chains originate from one sample sequenced in a study of T cell repertoires in cytomegalovirus infection. No antigen has been identified for these receptors. Via MiXCR, TCRdb re-called the reads, giving one row per CDR3 protein. The sample contains roughly 920,000 distinct CDR3 sequences, around a third of which appear only once. The sample was cultured CD8+ T cells from PBMCs, taken from culture after CMV antigen stimulation. Receptor source: a human donor in good health (CMV status not recorded). Some clones in this sample may be carry-over from other donors' samples.

This chain links TRBV6-6 with TRBJ2-7; 9 nucleotides align to TRBD1. Germline V gene lookup returns CDR1 MNHNY and CDR2 SVGAGI (reference sequence). The trim removed 7 bases at V and 2 bases at J, leaving 6 bases unmatched. The CDR3 is made up of 14 amino acids. The DNA of the CDR3 is TGTGCCAGCACCGCCGGGACAGGGACCTACGAGCAGTACTTC. Its protein product is CASTAGTGTYEQYF.

J is TRBJ2-7 and V is TRBV15; a weak D match, TRBD1 (6 bases). There are 14 residues in the CDR3. Trimming stripped 4 bases from V and 1 base from J, with 11 bases between. In germline, CDR1 is LNHNV, CDR2 YYDKDF (reference sequence). The CDR3: CATSKYRESYEQYF. In DNA form, the CDR3 reads TGTGCCACCAGCAAGTACAGGGAGTCCTACGAGCAGTACTTC.